The T cell receptor (beta chain) under discussion was sequenced for a study of cytomegalovirus exposure and HLA in healthy donors. Study-level background: It was reported in a later analysis that the same platform had been used for the 90 to 150 validation repertoires as for the approximately 670 first-cohort repertoires. Notes on the study in general: Many donors carried some public TCRs, although rarity characterized most TCR sequences.

The 120-subject validation cohort, separate from the 666-subject first cohort, included the donors. Libraries were prepared by immunoSEQ multiplex PCR; TCRdb keeps only in-frame clonotypes and omits some of them. The sample lists about 90,000 clones; roughly 80% were seen once. A word on this clone: Its antigen is still unknown.

Trimming took 5 bases from V and 3 from J, leaving 13 bases between them. Germline loops: CDR1 SGHTA, CDR2 FQGTGA. The CDR3 is 14 residues long. The sequenced material came from PBMCs. This receptor was identified in a woman between 18 and 30 years old in good health and CMV-seropositive. The V and J genes are TRBV7-3 and TRBJ2-5; unclear D gene. The DNA for the CDR3 is TGTGCCAGCAGCCCGCTGGTCGGAGAAGAGACCCAGTACTTC. It codes for CASSPLVGEETQYF. Complete variable domain (other parts from reference TRBV7-3 and TRBJ2-5): GAGVSQTPSNKVTEKGKYVELRCDPISGHTALYWYRQSLGQGPEFLIYFQGTGAADDSGLPNDRFFAVRPEGSVSTLKIQRTERGDSAVYLCASSPLVGEETQYFGPGTRLLVL.